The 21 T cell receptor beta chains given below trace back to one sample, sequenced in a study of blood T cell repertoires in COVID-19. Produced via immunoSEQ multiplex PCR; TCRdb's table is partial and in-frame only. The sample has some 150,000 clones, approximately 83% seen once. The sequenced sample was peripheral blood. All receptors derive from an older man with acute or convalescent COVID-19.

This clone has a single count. CDR3 nucleotide sequence: TGTGCCAGCAGCCCAAGGCAGGGGAAGTTTGAGACCCAGTACTTC. It translates to CASSPRQGKFETQYF. This chain links TRBV7-6 with TRBJ2-5; possibly TRBD1 for D (6 bases). Per germline, CDR1 SGHVS and CDR2 FNYEAQ. The CDR3 is 15 amino acids. Between the trimmed V and J ends, which lost 5 bases and 5 bases, there was a span of 18 bases.

The CDR3 nucleotides read TGCGCCAGCAGCCAGCACCTAGGCAGACCGAGCAATCAGCCCCAGCATTTT. Translated: CASSQHLGRPSNQPQHF. V gene TRBV4-1 combines with J gene TRBJ1-5, with no clear D. V was clipped by 3 bases and J by 1 base, with 16 bases between them. The CDR3 is made up of 17 amino acids. Germline V gene lookup returns CDR1 MGHRA and CDR2 YSYEKL.

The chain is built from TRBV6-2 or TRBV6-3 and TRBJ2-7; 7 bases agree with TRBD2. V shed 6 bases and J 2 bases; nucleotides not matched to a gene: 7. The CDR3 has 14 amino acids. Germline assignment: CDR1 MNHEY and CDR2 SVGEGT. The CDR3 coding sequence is TGTGCCAGCAGCCCCCCTAGCGGTACCTACGAGCAGTACTTC. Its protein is CASSPPSGTYEQYF.

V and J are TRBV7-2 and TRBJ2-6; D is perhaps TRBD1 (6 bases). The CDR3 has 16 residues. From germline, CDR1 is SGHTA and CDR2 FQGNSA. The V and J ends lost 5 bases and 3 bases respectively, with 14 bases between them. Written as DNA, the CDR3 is TGTGCCAGCAGCCCAAGGCAGGGGCTTGGGGCCAACGTCCTGACTTTC. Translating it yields CASSPRQGLGANVLTF.

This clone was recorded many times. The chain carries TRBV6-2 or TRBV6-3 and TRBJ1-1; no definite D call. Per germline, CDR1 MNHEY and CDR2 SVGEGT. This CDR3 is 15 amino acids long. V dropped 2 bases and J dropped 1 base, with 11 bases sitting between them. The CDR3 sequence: CASSYAARWNTEAFF. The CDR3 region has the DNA TGTGCCAGCAGTTACGCGGCCAGATGGAACACTGAAGCTTTCTTT.

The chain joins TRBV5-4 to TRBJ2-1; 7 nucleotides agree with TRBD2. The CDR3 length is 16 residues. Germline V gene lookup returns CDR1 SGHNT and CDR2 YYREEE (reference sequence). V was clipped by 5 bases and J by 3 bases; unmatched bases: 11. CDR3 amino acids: CASSAAGRALYNEQFF. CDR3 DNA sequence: TGTGCCAGCAGTGCGGCAGGGAGGGCTCTCTACAATGAGCAGTTCTTC.

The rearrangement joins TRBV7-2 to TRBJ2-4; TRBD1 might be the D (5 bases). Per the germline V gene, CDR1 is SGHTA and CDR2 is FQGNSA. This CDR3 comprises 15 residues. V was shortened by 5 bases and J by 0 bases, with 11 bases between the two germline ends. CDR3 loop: CASSIPQGAKNIQYF. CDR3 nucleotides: TGTGCCAGCAGCATCCCTCAGGGAGCCAAAAACATTCAGTACTTC.

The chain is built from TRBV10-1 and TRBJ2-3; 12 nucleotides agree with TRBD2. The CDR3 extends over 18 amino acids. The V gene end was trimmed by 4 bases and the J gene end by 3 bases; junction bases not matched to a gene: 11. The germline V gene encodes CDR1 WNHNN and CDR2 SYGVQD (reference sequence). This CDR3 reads CASSGPGLAGGPTDTQYF. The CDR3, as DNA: TGCGCCAGCAGTGGGCCCGGGCTAGCGGGAGGGCCAACAGATACGCAGTATTTT.

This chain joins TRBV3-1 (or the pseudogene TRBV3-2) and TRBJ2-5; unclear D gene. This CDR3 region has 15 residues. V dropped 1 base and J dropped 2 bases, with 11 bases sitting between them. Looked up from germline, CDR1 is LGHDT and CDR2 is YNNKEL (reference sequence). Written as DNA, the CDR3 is TGTGCCAGCAGCCAAGGCTCGAACTTACAAGAGACCCAGTACTTC. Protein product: CASSQGSNLQETQYF.

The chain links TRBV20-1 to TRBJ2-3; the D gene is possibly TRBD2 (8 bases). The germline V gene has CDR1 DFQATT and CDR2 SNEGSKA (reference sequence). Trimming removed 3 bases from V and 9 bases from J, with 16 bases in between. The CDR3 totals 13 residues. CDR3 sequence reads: CSASLAGQSTQYF. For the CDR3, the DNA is TGCAGTGCTAGTTTAGCGGGACAGTCGACGCAGTATTTT.

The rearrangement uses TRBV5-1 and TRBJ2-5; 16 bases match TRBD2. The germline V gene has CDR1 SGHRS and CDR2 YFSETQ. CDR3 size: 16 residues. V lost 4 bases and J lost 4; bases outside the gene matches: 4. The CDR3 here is CASSTGLAGGLETQYF. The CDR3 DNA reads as TGCGCCAGCAGCACGGGACTAGCGGGAGGGTTAGAGACCCAGTACTTC.

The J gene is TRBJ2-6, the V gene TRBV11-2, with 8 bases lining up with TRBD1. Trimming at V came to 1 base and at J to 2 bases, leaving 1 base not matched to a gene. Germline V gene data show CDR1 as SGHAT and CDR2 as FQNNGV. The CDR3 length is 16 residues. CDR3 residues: CASSLGRGPGANVLTF. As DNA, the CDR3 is TGTGCCAGCAGCTTAGGCAGGGGGCCTGGGGCCAACGTCCTGACTTTC.

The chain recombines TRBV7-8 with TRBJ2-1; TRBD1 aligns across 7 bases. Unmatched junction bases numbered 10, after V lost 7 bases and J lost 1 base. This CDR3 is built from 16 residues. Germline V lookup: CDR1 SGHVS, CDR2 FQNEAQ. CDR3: CASTPTGVRSYNEQFF. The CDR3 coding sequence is TGTGCCAGCACCCCAACAGGGGTCCGTTCCTACAATGAGCAGTTCTTC.

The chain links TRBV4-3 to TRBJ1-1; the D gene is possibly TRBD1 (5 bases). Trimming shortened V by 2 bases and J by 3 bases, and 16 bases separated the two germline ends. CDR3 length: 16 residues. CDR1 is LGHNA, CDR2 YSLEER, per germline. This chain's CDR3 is CASSQFQGRADTEAFF. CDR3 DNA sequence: TGCGCCAGCAGCCAATTCCAGGGAAGGGCGGACACTGAAGCTTTCTTT.

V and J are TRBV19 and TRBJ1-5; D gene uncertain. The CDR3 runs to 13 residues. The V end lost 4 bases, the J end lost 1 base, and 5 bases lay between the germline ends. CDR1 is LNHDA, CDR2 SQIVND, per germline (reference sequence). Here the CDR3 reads CASSSQSNQPQHF. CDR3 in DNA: TGTGCCAGTAGTAGTCAGAGCAATCAGCCCCAGCATTTT.

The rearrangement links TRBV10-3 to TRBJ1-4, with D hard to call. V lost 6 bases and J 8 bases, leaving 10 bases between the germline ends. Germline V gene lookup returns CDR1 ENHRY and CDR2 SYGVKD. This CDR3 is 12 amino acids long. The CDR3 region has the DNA TGTGCCATCAGCCCCAGCGAAGAAAAACTGTTTTTT. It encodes CAISPSEEKLFF.

CDR3 sequence: CASWKAAQETQYF. DNA of the CDR3: TGTGCCAGTTGGAAAGCGGCCCAAGAGACCCAGTACTTC. The V gene is TRBV27, the J gene TRBJ2-5, with D possibly being TRBD2 (5 bases). V lost 9 bases, J lost 1 base, and 12 bases lay in between. This CDR3 comprises 13 residues. The germline V gene has CDR1 MNHEY and CDR2 SMNVEV (reference sequence).

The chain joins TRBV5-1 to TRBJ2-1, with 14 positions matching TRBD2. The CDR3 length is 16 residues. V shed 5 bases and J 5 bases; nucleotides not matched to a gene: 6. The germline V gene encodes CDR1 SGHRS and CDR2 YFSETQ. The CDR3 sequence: CASRPRLAGGNNEQFF. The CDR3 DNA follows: TGCGCCAGCAGACCGCGACTAGCGGGAGGGAACAATGAGCAGTTCTTC.

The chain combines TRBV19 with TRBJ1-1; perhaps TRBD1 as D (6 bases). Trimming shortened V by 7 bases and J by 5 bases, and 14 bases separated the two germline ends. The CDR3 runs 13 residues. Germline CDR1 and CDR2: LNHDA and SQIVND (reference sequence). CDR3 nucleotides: TGTGCCAGTAAGGGCAGGGGTGAAACTGAAGCTTTCTTT. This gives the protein CASKGRGETEAFF.

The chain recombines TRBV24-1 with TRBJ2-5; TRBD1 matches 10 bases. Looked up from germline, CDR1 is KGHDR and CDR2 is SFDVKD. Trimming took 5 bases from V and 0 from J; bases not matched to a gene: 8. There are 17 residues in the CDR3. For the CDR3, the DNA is TGTGCCACCAGTGGGCCCCCCGGGACAGGGGACCAAGAGACCCAGTACTTC. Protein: CATSGPPGTGDQETQYF.

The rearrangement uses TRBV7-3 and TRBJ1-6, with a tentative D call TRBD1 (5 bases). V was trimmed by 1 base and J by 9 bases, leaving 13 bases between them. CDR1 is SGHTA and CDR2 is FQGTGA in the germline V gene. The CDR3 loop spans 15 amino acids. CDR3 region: CASSLNGGGVSPLHF. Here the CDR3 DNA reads TGTGCCAGCAGCTTAAATGGGGGAGGCGTTTCACCCCTCCACTTT. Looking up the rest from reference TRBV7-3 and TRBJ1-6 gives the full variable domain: GAGVSQTPSNKVTEKGKYVELRCDPISGHTALYWYRQSLGQGPEFLIYFQGTGAADDSGLPNDRFFAVRPEGSVSTLKIQRTERGDSAVYLCASSLNGGGVSPLHFGNGTRLTVT.